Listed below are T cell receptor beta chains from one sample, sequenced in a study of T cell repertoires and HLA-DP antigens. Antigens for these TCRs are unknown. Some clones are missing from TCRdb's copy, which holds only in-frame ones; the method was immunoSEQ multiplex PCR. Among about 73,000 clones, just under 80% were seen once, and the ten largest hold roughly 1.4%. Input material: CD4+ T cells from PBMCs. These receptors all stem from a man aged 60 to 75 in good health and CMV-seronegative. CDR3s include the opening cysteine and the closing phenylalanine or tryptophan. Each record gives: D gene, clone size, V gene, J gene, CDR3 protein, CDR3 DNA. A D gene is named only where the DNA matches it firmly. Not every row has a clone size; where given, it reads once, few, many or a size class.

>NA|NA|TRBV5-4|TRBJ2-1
CASSLGGAYNEQFF
TGTGCCAGCAGCTTGGGAGGGGCATACAATGAGCAGTTCTTC
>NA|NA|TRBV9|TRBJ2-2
CASSVGNTGELFF
TGTGCCAGCAGCGTAGGGAACACCGGGGAGCTGTTTTTT
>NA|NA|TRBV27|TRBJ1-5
CASPGGHPILNQPQHF
TGTGCCAGCCCGGGGGGACACCCCATACTCAATCAGCCCCAGCATTTT
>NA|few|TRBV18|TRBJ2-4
CASSPGGGTLAKNIQYF
TGTGCCAGCTCCCCCGGAGGGGGGACCTTAGCCAAAAACATTCAGTACTTC
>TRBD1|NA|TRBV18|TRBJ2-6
CASSRMGQASGANVLTF
TGTGCCAGCTCGCGCATGGGACAGGCATCTGGGGCCAACGTCCTGACTTTC
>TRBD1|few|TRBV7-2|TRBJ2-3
CASSDREGTDTQYF
TGTGCCAGCAGCGACAGGGAAGGCACAGATACGCAGTATTTT
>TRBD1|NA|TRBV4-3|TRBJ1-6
CASSQVTGASSSNSPLHF
TGCGCCAGCAGCCAGGTAACAGGGGCGTCCTCTTCTAATTCACCCCTCCACTTT
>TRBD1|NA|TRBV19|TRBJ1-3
CASRRTTGQTGNTIYF
TGTGCCAGTAGGCGGACGACAGGGCAGACTGGAAACACCATATATTTT
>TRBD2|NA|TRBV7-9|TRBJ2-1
CASSLGFVLAANTGEFF
TGTGCCAGCAGCTTAGGGTTTGTACTAGCGGCTAATACCGGGGAGTTCTTC
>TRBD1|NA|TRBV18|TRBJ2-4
CASSPRDRVGNIQYF
TGTGCCAGCTCACCCCGGGACAGGGTCGGAAACATTCAGTACTTC
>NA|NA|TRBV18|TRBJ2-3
CASSQGLNPDTQYF
TGTGCCAGCTCCCAAGGACTAAACCCAGATACGCAGTATTTT
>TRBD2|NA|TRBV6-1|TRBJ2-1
CASSEIWTSGGNEQFF
TGTGCCAGCAGTGAAATATGGACTAGCGGGGGCAATGAGCAGTTCTTC
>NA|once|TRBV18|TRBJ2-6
CASSRSGVLGANVLTF
TGTGCCAGCTCTCGATCAGGGGTGCTGGGGGCCAACGTCCTGACTTTC
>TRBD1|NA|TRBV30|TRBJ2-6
CAWSAGTGWSGANVLTF
TGTGCCTGGAGTGCCGGGACAGGGTGGTCTGGGGCCAACGTCCTGACTTTC
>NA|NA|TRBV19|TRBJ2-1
CASRVGDEQFF
TGTGCCAGTAGGGTAGGGGATGAGCAGTTCTTC